Here is one T cell receptor (beta chain) with its context. As yet, its antigen is unknown. The sample comes from a study of cytomegalovirus exposure and HLA in healthy donors. Points from the study as a whole: There were 150 or so TCR beta chains listed as cytomegalovirus-associated. Most TCR sequences showed up rarely, but some public TCRs showed up in many donors. Later work associated more than 15,000 TCR beta sequences with HLA alleles at 0.05 false discovery rate.

Primers included in the PCR were 60 Vbeta and 13 Jbeta primers. Per the original data handling: About 9.9 million shared chains were among 65 million to 85 million unique TCR beta chains counted in a later analysis. Sequenced by immunoSEQ multiplex PCR; TCRdb stores in-frame clones only, minus some. The DNA was the basis for D and trimming; V, J and clone size are from that table. The table has about 160,000 clones, roughly 85% seen once. Per germline, CDR1 LNHDA and CDR2 SQIVND (reference sequence). The CDR3 is made up of 16 amino acids. J was trimmed by 0 bases and V by 4 bases; bases with no gene match: 4.

Sequenced sample: PBMCs. The rearrangement joins TRBV19 to TRBJ1-5; 9 bases are a match to TRBD1. The TCR comes from a woman between 50 and 59 years old in good health and CMV-seropositive. The CDR3 spells CASSTRTGVSNQPQHF. The DNA for the CDR3 is TGTGCCAGTAGTACCCGGACAGGGGTTAGCAATCAGCCCCAGCATTTT.